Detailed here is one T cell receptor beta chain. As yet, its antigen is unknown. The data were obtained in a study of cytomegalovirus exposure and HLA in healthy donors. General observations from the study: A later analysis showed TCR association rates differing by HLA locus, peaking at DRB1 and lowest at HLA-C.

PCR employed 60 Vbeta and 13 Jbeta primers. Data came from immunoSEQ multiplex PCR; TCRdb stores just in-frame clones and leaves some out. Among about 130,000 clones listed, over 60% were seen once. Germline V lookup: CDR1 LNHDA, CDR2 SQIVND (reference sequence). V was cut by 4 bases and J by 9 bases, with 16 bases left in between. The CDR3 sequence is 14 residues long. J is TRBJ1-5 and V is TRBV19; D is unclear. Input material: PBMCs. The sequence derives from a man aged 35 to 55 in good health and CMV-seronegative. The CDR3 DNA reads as TGTGCCAGTAGTACCGAACGGCTTCGGGGGCCCCAGCATTTT. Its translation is CASSTERLRGPQHF.